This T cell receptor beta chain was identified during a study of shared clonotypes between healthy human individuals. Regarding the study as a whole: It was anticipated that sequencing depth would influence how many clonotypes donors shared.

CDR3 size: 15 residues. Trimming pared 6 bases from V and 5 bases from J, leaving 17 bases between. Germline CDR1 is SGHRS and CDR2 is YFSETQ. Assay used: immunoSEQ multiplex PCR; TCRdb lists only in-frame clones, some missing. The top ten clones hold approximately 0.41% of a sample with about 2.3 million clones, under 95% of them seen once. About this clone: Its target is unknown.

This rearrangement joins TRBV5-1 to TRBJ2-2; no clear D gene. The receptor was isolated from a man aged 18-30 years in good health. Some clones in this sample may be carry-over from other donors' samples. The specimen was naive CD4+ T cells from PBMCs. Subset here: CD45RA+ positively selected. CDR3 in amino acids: CASTFIGLGTGELFF. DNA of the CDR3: TGCGCCAGCACCTTCATCGGCCTGGGGACCGGGGAGCTGTTTTTT.